This T cell receptor (beta chain) was observed in a study of blood T cell repertoires in COVID-19. Study background: Specimens from acute and convalescent COVID-19 originated in the United States, Italy and Spain. T cells, B-cell-depleted T cells, or PBMCs supplied cDNA or gDNA.

Trimming cost V 0 bases and J 7 bases; bases outside gene matches: 5. CDR3 length equals 16 residues. CDR1 SGHRS and CDR2 YFSETQ come from the germline V gene. As handled by the study authors: Amplifying reference gene primers gave estimates of nucleated cell counts. The protocol was immunoSEQ multiplex PCR, while the TCRdb copy is restricted to in-frame clones and leaves out a portion. V and J calls plus clone size are reproduced from that table; the DNA served to infer D and trimming. The sample has 150,000 or so clones, about 89% seen once. Sequencing was done on a sample of peripheral blood. This TCR came from a man older than 75 with acute or convalescent COVID-19. The chain is built from TRBV5-1 and TRBJ1-6, with 9 bases aligning to TRBD1. CDR3 nucleotides: TGCGCCAGCAGCTTGGATGGACAGGGGCGGAATTCACCCCTCCACTTT. This translates into CASSLDGQGRNSPLHF.